A single sample is the source of the 11 T cell receptor beta chains below, sequenced in a study of regulatory T cells in long-lasting Graves disease. Construction of the TCR beta libraries employed iRepertoire HTBI primers in conjunction with Arm-PCR of CDR3 regions. MiXCR, applied by TCRdb to the multiplex PCR reads, yields one record per CDR3 protein. The sample includes approximately 400,000 distinct CDR3 sequences, less than 25% of them seen just once. Indicated time point: persistent/refractory GD, antithyroid drugs over 5 years with positive TRAb. The authors made the TCR library using RNA they extracted from PBMCs. This specimen was peripheral blood mononuclear cells (PBMCs), taken when the disease was refractory, from a patient treated with antithyroid drugs. The receptors were gathered from a female donor with Graves disease.

This clonotype showed up many times. The V call is TRBV12-3 or TRBV12-4, the J call TRBJ1-2; a weak D match, TRBD1 (5 bases). The CDR3 loop spans 12 amino acids. Trimming cost V 3 bases and J 6 bases, with 8 bases left between them. The CDR3 sequence is CASSFPGHGYTF. As DNA, the CDR3 is TGTGCCAGCAGTTTTCCGGGGCATGGCTACACCTTC.

This chain links TRBV7-2 with TRBJ2-1, with 9 bases aligning to TRBD2. After removal of 2 bases from V and 10 bases from J, the junction contained 12 bases not matched to a gene. The CDR3 spans 16 residues. Germline V lookup: CDR1 SGHTA, CDR2 FQGNSA. CDR3 protein: CASSLMRGTSSYEQFF. The CDR3 coding sequence is TGTGCCAGCAGCTTAATGCGGGGGACTAGCTCCTACGAGCAGTTCTTC.

This clonotype was picked up many times. The chain combines TRBV28 with TRBJ2-7, with 7 bases matching TRBD2. The J segment lost 7 bases and the V segment lost 1 base, leaving 10 bases of the junction unmatched. The germline V gene encodes CDR1 MDHEN and CDR2 SYDVKM. The CDR3 contains 15 residues. CDR3 amino acids: CASSLFWEGRREQYF. In nucleotides, the CDR3 is TGTGCCAGCAGTTTATTTTGGGAGGGAAGACGGGAGCAGTACTTC.

This clonotype has more than one count but fewer than ten. V is TRBV30 and J is TRBJ1-2; D is unclear. Germline CDR1 reads GTSNPN; CDR2 reads SVGIG (reference sequence). The V end was cut by 1 base, the J end by 1 base, with 16 bases between. This CDR3 is built from 16 residues. The CDR3 is CAWSDLRWGDNYGYTF. The CDR3 nucleotides are TGTGCCTGGAGTGATCTTCGGTGGGGAGATAACTATGGCTACACCTTC.

This clonotype was observed many times. The chain is built from TRBV2 and TRBJ1-6, with TRBD1 identical over 9 bases. The germline gives CDR1 SNHLY, CDR2 FYNNEI. The V segment lost 7 bases and the J segment 10 bases; nucleotides outside the gene matches: 8. This CDR3 has 14 residues. The DNA of the CDR3 is TGTGCCAGCAAGGACAGGGGTGTAGGGTCACCCCTCCACTTT. Translating it yields CASKDRGVGSPLHF.

This clonotype was recorded at least ten times. The rearrangement links TRBV28 to TRBJ1-5; 9 bases align to TRBD1. V lost 6 bases and J lost 0; bases outside the gene matches: 9. The CDR3 contains 17 residues. Germline CDR1 MDHEN, CDR2 SYDVKM. The CDR3 loop is CASSQQGARGSNQPQHF. For the CDR3, the DNA is TGTGCCAGCAGCCAACAGGGGGCGCGAGGTAGCAATCAGCCCCAGCATTTT.

This clonotype turned up a few times. This rearrangement joins TRBV4-2 to TRBJ2-7, with D hard to call. V was cut by 1 base and J by 5 bases, with 3 bases left in between. This CDR3 has 11 amino acids. In germline, CDR1 is LGHNA, CDR2 YNFKEQ. CDR3 protein: CASSQANEQYF. CDR3 nucleotides: TGTGCCAGCAGCCAAGCGAACGAGCAGTACTTC.

The chain has TRBV10-3 and TRBJ2-1, with 9 bases identical to TRBD2. The CDR3 has 14 amino acids. V was clipped by 5 bases and J by 4 bases; unmatched bases: 3. Germline CDR1 is ENHRY and CDR2 is SYGVKD. This CDR3 reads CAISPSGIYNEQFF. The DNA for the CDR3 is TGTGCCATCAGTCCTAGCGGGATATACAATGAGCAGTTCTTC.

V usage is TRBV7-3 and J usage is TRBJ2-5; D possibly corresponds to TRBD2 (7 bases). Looked up from germline, CDR1 is SGHTA and CDR2 is FQGTGA. The CDR3 sequence is 15 residues long. V lost 3 bases and J lost 5, with 16 bases in between. The CDR3 DNA follows: TGTGCCAGCAGCTTGGGAGGGGGGGAGCGGGAGACCCAGTACTTC. Translated: CASSLGGGERETQYF.

V usage is TRBV7-2 and J usage is TRBJ2-5; D might be TRBD2 (6 bases). V lost 5 bases and J lost 2, with 18 bases in between. CDR1 SGHTA and CDR2 FQGNSA come from the germline V gene. The CDR3 sequence is 16 residues long. The CDR3 reads CASSPSGSRGQETQYF. In nucleotides, the CDR3 is TGTGCCAGCAGCCCCTCCGGGTCGCGGGGTCAAGAGACCCAGTACTTC.

V is TRBV20-1 and J is TRBJ2-4; TRBD2 matches 7 bases. This CDR3 is 16 amino acids long. Germline lookup yields CDR1 DFQATT and CDR2 SNEGSKA (reference sequence). V trimming: 6 bases; J trimming: 6 bases; junction bases outside the gene matches: 17. The CDR3 region is CSARGASGPRGNIQYF. The CDR3 DNA reads as TGCAGTGCGCGAGGTGCTAGCGGCCCTAGAGGAAACATTCAGTACTTC.